Each of the 17 T cell receptor beta chains below was sequenced from the same sample in a study of shared clonotypes between healthy human individuals. Libraries were prepared by immunoSEQ multiplex PCR; TCRdb keeps only in-frame clonotypes and omits some of them. Here the sample spans about 500,000 clones, about 74% being singletons. Specimen: PBMCs. The receptors shown here come from a woman in her thirties or forties in good health. Some clones in this sample may be carry-over from other donors' samples.

The chain joins TRBV7-3 to TRBJ2-5; 14 bases line up with TRBD2. Germline CDR1 reads SGHTA; CDR2 reads FQGTGA. The V segment lost 3 bases and the J segment 3 bases; nucleotides outside the gene matches: 0. The CDR3 is made up of 15 amino acids. This chain's CDR3 is CASSLGLAGEETQYF. The CDR3, as DNA: TGTGCCAGCAGCTTGGGACTAGCGGGGGAAGAGACCCAGTACTTC. The full variable domain, its missing parts supplied by reference TRBV7-3 and TRBJ2-5, is GAGVSQTPSNKVTEKGKYVELRCDPISGHTALYWYRQSLGQGPEFLIYFQGTGAADDSGLPNDRFFAVRPEGSVSTLKIQRTERGDSAVYLCASSLGLAGEETQYFGPGTRLLVL.

A few counts support this clone. The gene calls are TRBV5-6 and TRBJ2-7; maybe TRBD2 (5 bases). The ends were cut back, 4 bases at V and 7 bases at J, with 15 bases in the middle. The germline gives CDR1 SGHDT, CDR2 YYEEEE. The CDR3 loop spans 13 amino acids. The DNA of the CDR3 is TGTGCCAGCAGCAGGACTCAGGCAATGGAGCAGTACTTC. Encoded protein: CASSRTQAMEQYF.

This chain joins TRBV28 and TRBJ1-1; D ambiguous. V lost 3 bases to trimming and J lost 4 bases, with 12 bases between them. CDR3 size: 14 residues. Germline V CDR1 and CDR2: MDHEN, SYDVKM. CDR3 sequence reads: CASSLGGRGTEAFF. CDR3 nucleotide sequence: TGTGCCAGCAGTTTGGGAGGACGGGGCACTGAAGCTTTCTTT.

This sequence joins TRBV15 and TRBJ1-5; a possible D gene is TRBD1 (5 bases). Between the trimmed V and J ends, which lost 0 bases and 4 bases, there was a span of 19 bases. CDR1 and CDR2 (germline): LNHNV, YYDKDF (reference sequence). The CDR3 has 18 amino acids. DNA for the CDR3: TGTGCCACCAGCAGAGACTCCGGTGCAGGGCGTCGGAATCAGCCCCAGCATTTT. It is translated as CATSRDSGAGRRNQPQHF.

As DNA, the CDR3 is TGTGCCAGCAGTATCTCAGGGGATTCCACAGATACGCAGTATTTT. Amino acid sequence: CASSISGDSTDTQYF. The rearrangement uses TRBV9 and TRBJ2-3; a possible D gene is TRBD1 (6 bases). Trimming stripped 5 bases from V and 2 bases from J, with 15 bases between. This CDR3 region has 15 residues. Looked up from germline, CDR1 is SGDLS and CDR2 is YYNGEE.

The chain carries TRBV28 and TRBJ2-7; possible D gene TRBD2, 5 bases. Trimming left V 2 bases short and J 7 bases short, with 9 bases between. There are 12 residues in the CDR3. The germline V gene encodes CDR1 MDHEN and CDR2 SYDVKM. CDR3 protein: CASSLGRREQYF. As DNA, the CDR3 is TGTGCCAGCAGTTTAGGCCGGAGGGAGCAGTACTTC.

The V gene is TRBV27, the J gene TRBJ2-7; TRBD2 matches at 7 bases. This CDR3 contains 14 residues. Germline CDR1 and CDR2: MNHEY and SMNVEV (reference sequence). Unmatched junction bases numbered 7, after V lost 2 bases and J lost 6 bases. The CDR3 sequence: CASSLHRGVLEQYF. CDR3 coding DNA: TGTGCCAGCAGTTTACACCGGGGGGTACTCGAGCAGTACTTC.

This chain joins TRBV9 and TRBJ2-1, with D unresolved. The CDR3 totals 16 residues. With 0 bases removed from V and 0 bases from J, the gap between germline ends came to 10 bases. Germline V gene sequence: CDR1 SGDLS, CDR2 YYNGEE. The CDR3 region has the DNA TGTGCCAGCAGCGTAGAGGGCCTGGGCTCCTACAATGAGCAGTTCTTC. Its translation is CASSVEGLGSYNEQFF.

The chain combines TRBV29-1 with TRBJ2-7; 10 nucleotides agree with TRBD2. The end of the DNA aligns better with TRBJ2-1, so the J call may be wrong. This CDR3 contains 15 residues. Germline CDR1 is SQVTM and CDR2 is ANQGSEA. CDR3 DNA sequence: TGCAGCGTGATCTACCTAGCGGGAGACGTCAATGAGCAGTTCTTC. This sequence encodes CSVIYLAGDVNEQFF.

This clone has only one observation. The chain uses TRBV2 and TRBJ1-1; D may be TRBD1 (5 bases). Germline V gene sequence: CDR1 SNHLY, CDR2 FYNNEI. The CDR3 is 13 amino acids. Trimming took 7 bases from V and 7 from J, leaving 16 bases between them. For the CDR3, the DNA is TGTGCCAGCAATCCCAGACAGCTACTTGAAGCTTTCTTT. This gives the protein CASNPRQLLEAFF.

The genes are TRBV5-6 and TRBJ2-7; a possible D gene is TRBD2 (6 bases). V was trimmed by 4 bases and J by 7 bases, leaving 12 bases between them. CDR1 SGHDT and CDR2 YYEEEE come from the germline V gene. CDR3 size: 12 residues. Written as DNA, the CDR3 is TGTGCCAGCAGCGGGGGACTGCAGGAGCAGTACTTC. Translating gives CASSGGLQEQYF.

This clone was seen more than once but under ten times. The rearrangement uses TRBV9 and TRBJ1-1, with 9 bases matching TRBD1. Losses at the gene ends were 5 bases for V and 5 bases for J; bases not matched to a gene: 7. CDR1 SGDLS and CDR2 YYNGEE come from the germline V gene. The length of the CDR3 is 14 residues. CDR3 DNA: TGTGCCAGCAGTGGTCCGGGACAGGGAACTGAAGCTTTCTTT. It specifies CASSGPGQGTEAFF. Full variable domain (outside the CDR3, taken from reference TRBV9 and TRBJ1-1): DSGVTQTPKHLITATGQRVTLRCSPRSGDLSVYWYQQSLDQGLQFLIQYYNGEERAKGNILERFSAQQFPDLHSELNLSSLELGDSALYFCASSGPGQGTEAFFGQGTRLTVV.

The V call is TRBV5-4, the J call TRBJ1-1; TRBD1 matches at 9 bases. The germline gives CDR1 SGHNT, CDR2 YYREEE (reference sequence). The ends lost 5 bases at V and 4 bases at J; junction bases unmatched: 3. This CDR3 has 13 amino acids. The CDR3: CASSQTGGTEAFF. As DNA, the CDR3 is TGTGCCAGCAGTCAGACAGGGGGCACTGAAGCTTTCTTT.

Concerning this clone: Relative to the germline gene, one junction end is altered; a read error may explain this. V usage is TRBV7-2 and J usage is TRBJ2-7; the match to TRBD1 covers 8 bases. CDR1 and CDR2 (germline): SGHTA, FQGNSA. CDR3 length: 14 residues. CDR3 DNA: TGCGCCAGCAGCCCCGGACAGGGAGCCTACGAGCAGTACTTC. Protein: CASSPGQGAYEQYF. The full variable domain, rest sourced from reference TRBV7-2 and TRBJ2-7, is GAGVSQSPSNKVTEKGKDVELRCDPISGHTALYWYRQSLGQGLEFLIYFQGNSAPDKSGLPSDRFSAERTGGSVSTLTIQRTQQEDSAVYLCASSPGQGAYEQYFGPGTRLTVT.

A single count supports this clone. The chain is built from TRBV7-9 and TRBJ2-1; 7 nucleotides line up with TRBD2. CDR1 is SEHNR, CDR2 FQNEAQ, per germline (reference sequence). V was clipped by 2 bases and J by 10 bases; unmatched bases: 14. The length of the CDR3 is 16 residues. Here the CDR3 reads CASSLFIASGQREQFF. The CDR3 DNA follows: TGTGCCAGCAGCTTATTTATCGCTAGCGGCCAAAGGGAGCAGTTCTTC.

With respect to this clone: Distinct nucleotide sequences in the sample also encode this CDR3. The chain links TRBV19 to TRBJ2-2; D unclear. The CDR3 is made up of 14 amino acids. V lost 6 bases, J lost 1 base, and 9 bases lay in between. Germline-derived CDR1 and CDR2 are LNHDA and SQIVND (reference sequence). CDR3 nucleotides: TGTGCCAGTAGCGAGACCCAGAACACCGGGGAGCTGTTTTTT. This gives the protein CASSETQNTGELFF.

Note on this clone: Since a far larger clone is one base different, this is likely a read error. The chain joins TRBV6-5 to TRBJ1-2; D remains unclear. The CDR3 sequence is 14 residues long. Per germline, CDR1 MNHEY and CDR2 SVGAGI. This chain's CDR3 is CASSYSQGLYGHTF. In DNA form, the CDR3 reads TGTGCCAGCAGTTACTCCCAAGGGCTCTATGGCCACACCTTC.